This TCR beta chain was identified in a study of regulatory T cells in long-lasting Graves disease. Time point described: persistent/refractory GD, antithyroid drugs over 5 years with positive TRAb. Making the TCR library involved RNA that had been extracted from PBMCs. The authors diagnosed Graves' disease using American Thyroid Association guidelines. Study observations and caveats: Whereas new patients shared 900 to 1,000 public clonotypes, persistent patients shared more, at about 2,700. Persistent-disease Graves' patients showed less TCR diversity than new cases.

A word on this clonotype: Its target is unknown.

Building of the TCR beta libraries involved iRepertoire HTBI primers and Arm-PCR of CDR3 regions. Original handling: Across all samples, about 59 TRBV segments and more than 11 TRBJ segments were identified. TCRdb fed the multiplex PCR reads into MiXCR, producing one record per CDR3 protein. The V and J calls here are based on TCRdb, not the publication. Of 400,000 to 600,000 distinct CDR3 sequences listed, around a fifth were seen once; the top ten hold roughly 7%. The CDR3 runs to 15 residues. V dropped 4 bases and J dropped 3 bases, with 16 bases sitting between them. CDR1 is MNHEY, CDR2 SMNVEV, per germline (reference sequence).

Sequenced material: peripheral blood mononuclear cells (PBMCs), taken when the disease was refractory, from a patient treated with antithyroid drugs. The genes are TRBV27 and TRBJ2-7, with TRBD2 as a possible D gene (6 bases). This clonotype was sampled from a female donor with Graves disease. This CDR3 reads CASSSRGGAGYEQYF. CDR3 coding DNA: TGTGCCAGCAGTTCACGGGGAGGTGCTGGCTACGAGCAGTACTTC.